This TCR beta chain was obtained from a study of blood T cell repertoires in COVID-19. Across the whole study: Some COVID-19 samples were acute and others convalescent; all came from the United States, Italy and Spain. T cells, B-cell-depleted T cells, or PBMCs provided the cDNA or gDNA that served as material.

V was shortened by 1 base and J by 5 bases, with 17 bases between the two germline ends. From germline, CDR1 is MNHEY and CDR2 SVGEGT. The CDR3 has 16 residues. Per the original data handling: From reference gene primer amplification, estimates of nucleated cell counts were derived. TCRdb's copy holds only in-frame clones and misses some; the assay was immunoSEQ multiplex PCR. The V and J calls and clone size are taken from that table; D and trimming were inferred from the DNA. This table has 95,000 to 150,000 clones, 86% appearing once. This TCR was recovered from a man aged 35 to 55 with acute or convalescent COVID-19. V and J are TRBV6-2 or TRBV6-3 and TRBJ2-5; the D gene is possibly TRBD2 (7 bases). Input material: peripheral blood. The CDR3 DNA sequence: TGTGCCAGCAGTTACTTGAGTCCGGGGGGCCACGAGACCCAGTACTTC. Translating gives CASSYLSPGGHETQYF.